A single TCR beta chain is shown here with its context. This specimen belongs to a study of blood T cell repertoires in COVID-19. The protocol was immunoSEQ multiplex PCR, while the TCRdb copy is restricted to in-frame clones and leaves out a portion. The table records a few hundred thousand clones, roughly 85% of them present only once. V lost 2 bases, J lost 7 bases, and 12 bases lay in between. The CDR3 contains 15 residues. Germline V gene lookup returns CDR1 MNHNS and CDR2 SASEGT. The specimen sequenced was peripheral blood. This clonotype was sampled from a woman in her 70s with COVID-19, enrolled during active disease. The chain carries TRBV6-1 and TRBJ1-6; D unresolved. The CDR3 spells CASSESDGKNSPLHF. Here the CDR3 DNA reads TGTGCCAGCAGTGAATCAGACGGGAAAAATTCACCCCTCCACTTT.